A selection of T cell receptor beta chains follows, all from one sample in a study of blood T cells in healthy people across ages. One entry per CDR3 protein results from TCRdb running MiXCR on the 5' RACE reads. The top ten clones hold roughly 25% of a sample with 800,000 to 900,000 distinct CDR3 sequences, around two thirds of them seen once. Sequencing was done on a sample of blood. These receptor sequences come from a man aged 25-45 years in good health. Both conserved end residues are trimmed from each CDR3.

CDR3 protein	V gene	CDR3 length	J gene
ASSYPGQTSIQAF	TRBV7-2	13	TRBJ1-1
SVEGVQGSYEQY	TRBV29-1	12	TRBJ2-7
ASSPPEYLSSYEQY	TRBV6-2/TRBV6-3	14	TRBJ2-7
AISSWGYEQY	TRBV10-3	10	TRBJ2-7
SASGGAGYNEQF	TRBV20-1	12	TRBJ2-1
ASSQGVSAYEQY	TRBV3-1	12	NA
AWSGLGGQETQY	TRBV30	12	TRBJ2-5
ASSPTPDSSGTQY	TRBV25-1	13	TRBJ2-5
ASSQATGVYYEQY	TRBV3-1	13	TRBJ2-7
ASSPGDLPYEQY	TRBV6-5	12	TRBJ2-7
ASSVGVRDTTYEQY	TRBV9	14	TRBJ2-7
SVDGRGLTDTQY	TRBV29-1	12	TRBJ2-3
ASRPEGRKNIQY	TRBV6-2/TRBV6-3	12	TRBJ2-4